This T cell receptor beta chain originates from a study of blood T cell repertoires in COVID-19. Study-wide context: T cells, B-cell-depleted T cells, or PBMCs supplied cDNA or gDNA.

Data came from immunoSEQ multiplex PCR; TCRdb stores just in-frame clones and leaves some out. The table records around 170,000 clones, around 80% of them present only once. The CDR3 has 13 residues. V was shortened by 4 bases and J by 5 bases, with 10 bases between the two germline ends. Germline CDR1 and CDR2: SGHKS and YYEKEE (reference sequence). This clone has just a few counts. The participants were between about 18 and 89 years old and came from under 25 US areas. Cohort assignment relied on participant-reported clinical history. Within the 2 weeks before study entry, each person in the exposed group met a COVID-19 case.

Sample: PBMCs or T cells enriched from blood (not recorded which). This TCR derives from a man aged 55-75 years who had been exposed to COVID-19. The chain employs TRBV5-5 and TRBJ1-5; D possibly corresponds to TRBD1 (5 bases). This CDR3 reads CASSRTTDQPQHF. The CDR3 DNA is TGTGCCAGCAGCCGAACGACAGATCAGCCCCAGCATTTT.